One sample yielded the 15 T cell receptor beta chains listed below, sequenced in a study of T cell responses to AZD1222 COVID-19 vaccine. The repertoire was sequenced with immunoSEQ multiplex PCR; TCRdb's copy has only in-frame clones and lacks some. This sample has over 150,000 clones, with approximately 90% found just once. The material sequenced was peripheral blood, taken on day 0 of MenACWY control vaccination. All receptors come from an adult in good health.

V gene TRBV19 combines with J gene TRBJ1-1, with 7 bases matching TRBD1. The CDR3 spans 13 residues. V shed 5 bases, J shed 4 bases, and the junction held 4 bases outside the gene matches. CDR1 and CDR2 (germline): LNHDA, SQIVND (reference sequence). Here the CDR3 reads CASSPPGGTEAFF. The CDR3 DNA follows: TGTGCCAGTAGTCCTCCAGGGGGCACTGAAGCTTTCTTT.

The V and J genes are TRBV18 and TRBJ2-5, with D possibly being TRBD2 (5 bases). V was shortened by 7 bases and J by 0 bases, with 9 bases between the two germline ends. CDR1 and CDR2 from the germline V gene are KGHSH and LQKENI. The CDR3 totals 13 residues. The CDR3 nucleotides are TGTGCCAGCTATCGGGGTAACCAAGAGACCCAGTACTTC. Its protein is CASYRGNQETQYF.

The rearrangement links TRBV19 to TRBJ1-5, with a tentative D call TRBD1 (5 bases). The CDR3 runs 14 residues. The V and J ends lost 7 bases and 2 bases respectively, with 12 bases between them. Germline CDR1 and CDR2: LNHDA and SQIVND (reference sequence). CDR3 nucleotide sequence: TGTGCCAGTACCCCTGGGGCGGGCAATCAGCCCCAGCATTTT. Amino acid sequence: CASTPGAGNQPQHF.

The V and J genes are TRBV5-3 and TRBJ1-1; D is perhaps TRBD1 (6 bases). TRBV5-3 is sorted into the ORF group, with uncertain function. Trimming removed 1 base at V and 4 bases at J, with 11 bases between. The CDR3 has 14 amino acids. As DNA, the CDR3 is TGTGCCAGAAGCTTGTCGGGGGCGGTCACTGAAGCTTTCTTT. Translated, it gives CARSLSGAVTEAFF.

The chain couples TRBV6-5 to TRBJ1-2; D gene unclear. Germline V gene lookup returns CDR1 MNHEY and CDR2 SVGAGI. Deletions cut 9 bases from V and 5 bases from J, with 13 bases between. This CDR3 has 12 amino acids. The chain's CDR3 is CASKDRWYGYTF. CDR3 in DNA: TGTGCCAGTAAGGACCGGTGGTATGGCTACACCTTC.

The chain recombines TRBV5-1 with TRBJ1-4; D possibly corresponds to TRBD1 (5 bases). This CDR3 is 15 amino acids long. The germline V and J ends were trimmed by 0 bases and 0 bases, with 6 bases remaining between them. From germline, CDR1 is SGHRS and CDR2 YFSETQ. The CDR3 bases are TGCGCCAGCAGCTTGGCAGGGACAACTAATGAAAAACTGTTTTTT. Protein: CASSLAGTTNEKLFF.

V is TRBV5-6 and J is TRBJ1-5; weak D call: TRBD1 (6 bases). The CDR3 extends over 15 amino acids. CDR1 is SGHDT, CDR2 YYEEEE, per germline. Deletions cut 4 bases from V and 7 bases from J, with 18 bases between. The CDR3 loop is CASSLQNRVSQPQHF. CDR3 DNA: TGTGCCAGCAGCCTACAAAACAGGGTCTCCCAGCCCCAGCATTTT. The whole variable domain, filled in from reference TRBV5-6 and TRBJ1-5, reads DAGVTQSPTHLIKTRGQQVTLRCSPKSGHDTVSWYQQALGQGPQFIFQYYEEEERQRGNFPDRFSGHQFPNYSSELNVNALLLGDSALYLCASSLQNRVSQPQHFGDGTRLSIL.

This rearrangement joins TRBV19 to TRBJ2-2; 8 bases match TRBD1. V was pared by 8 bases and J by 4 bases, with 15 bases of the junction left unmatched. CDR1 and CDR2 (germline): LNHDA, SQIVND (reference sequence). The CDR3 totals 17 residues. The CDR3 DNA reads TGTGCCAGTCAGTCGGGATCCGGGACAGGCCTCACCGGGGAGCTGTTTTTT. It specifies CASQSGSGTGLTGELFF.

The chain has TRBV6-4 and TRBJ1-1; D is unresolved. Per germline, CDR1 MRHNA and CDR2 SNTAGT. The length of the CDR3 is 13 residues. Between the trimmed V and J ends, which lost 4 bases and 3 bases, there was a span of 9 bases. The CDR3 DNA is TGTGCCAGCAGTGTCGAAACGTACACTGAAGCTTTCTTT. The encoded protein is CASSVETYTEAFF.

J is TRBJ2-7 and V is TRBV3-1 (or the pseudogene TRBV3-2), with D perhaps matching TRBD1 or TRBD2 (5 bases each). CDR1 is LGHDT and CDR2 is YNNKEL in the germline V gene (reference sequence). The CDR3 loop spans 15 amino acids. Trimming left V 1 base short and J 6 bases short, with 16 bases between. CDR3 in amino acids: CASSQVTGDPGEQYF. The CDR3 DNA reads TGTGCCAGCAGCCAAGTCACTGGGGACCCGGGCGAGCAGTACTTC.

The J gene is TRBJ1-1, the V gene TRBV11-2; D may be TRBD1 (5 bases). Between the trimmed V and J ends, which lost 4 bases and 4 bases, there was a span of 25 bases. This CDR3 region has 18 residues. Germline V gene data show CDR1 as SGHAT and CDR2 as FQNNGV. Here the CDR3 DNA reads TGTGCCAGCAGCTACGCAGTCCCCGGGGCTTCGGCGGGCACTGAAGCTTTCTTT. This sequence encodes CASSYAVPGASAGTEAFF.

This chain uses TRBV29-1 with TRBJ2-1; TRBD2 agrees at 8 bases. CDR3 length: 13 residues. The V gene's germline CDR1 is SQVTM and CDR2 ANQGSEA. The V and J ends lost 7 bases and 8 bases, in that order; junction bases with no gene match: 10. The chain's CDR3 is CSASGSGGYEQFF. The CDR3 nucleotides are TGCAGCGCAAGCGGGAGCGGTGGTTATGAGCAGTTCTTC.

The V gene is TRBV19, the J gene TRBJ1-2, with a tentative D call TRBD1 (5 bases). V was trimmed by 5 bases and J by 3 bases, leaving 10 bases between them. The CDR3 consists of 13 residues. Per the germline V gene, CDR1 is LNHDA and CDR2 is SQIVND (reference sequence). The CDR3 bases are TGTGCCAGTAGTCTCCGGGGCGACTATGGCTACACCTTC. It codes for CASSLRGDYGYTF.

The chain joins TRBV29-1 to TRBJ2-1; 12 nucleotides align to TRBD2. Trimming took 6 bases from V and 2 from J; bases not matched to a gene: 11. CDR1 is SQVTM and CDR2 is ANQGSEA in the germline V gene. The length of the CDR3 is 17 residues. In DNA, the CDR3 is TGCAGCGTCCTTTTTCTGACTAGCGGGAGACCCTACAATGAGCAGTTCTTC. This gives the protein CSVLFLTSGRPYNEQFF.

This chain links TRBV5-1 with TRBJ2-2; no definite D call. The CDR3 has 13 amino acids. Trimming shortened V by 5 bases and J by 3 bases, and 8 bases separated the two germline ends. In germline, CDR1 is SGHRS, CDR2 YFSETQ. The CDR3 region is CASRMTYTGELFF. The DNA for the CDR3 is TGCGCCAGCAGGATGACTTACACCGGGGAGCTGTTTTTT. The entire variable domain, with the rest obtained from reference TRBV5-1 and TRBJ2-2, is as follows: KAGVTQTPRYLIKTRGQQVTLSCSPISGHRSVSWYQQTPGQGLQFLFEYFSETQRNKGNFPGRFSGRQFSNSRSEMNVSTLELGDSALYLCASRMTYTGELFFGEGSRLTVL.